This T cell receptor (beta chain) comes out of a study of neurological immune-mediated disorders. Whole-study findings and limits: Any association between clinical or MRI features and the multiple sclerosis repertoire cluster was absent.

CDR1 is LGHDT, CDR2 YNNKEL, per germline (reference sequence). Trimming cost V 5 bases and J 8 bases, with 15 bases left between them. The CDR3 extends over 14 amino acids. From the 5' RACE reads, TCRdb called clonotypes with MiXCR, one entry per CDR3 protein. The sample contains 55,000 or so distinct CDR3 sequences, just under 4% of which appear only once. Of note for this clonotype: Its antigen remains unknown.

The sequence came from a woman aged 40 to 50 with multiple sclerosis. The chain employs TRBV3-1 and TRBJ1-4, with a weak D call TRBD1 (5 bases). Material for sequencing was CD4+ T cells from blood. The CDR3 nucleotides are TGTGCCAGCAGCTCCCGCCGGGGGAAGGAAAAACTGTTTTTT. Its protein product is CASSSRRGKEKLFF.